The entry that follows covers one T cell receptor (beta chain) sequence. This clone's antigen is unknown. Base qualities are not recorded, but no much larger clone differs from it by a single base. Receptors were amplified or captured by the immunoSEQ multiplex PCR assay. The table was pulled from immuneACCESS by TCRdb, which kept in-frame rearrangements only. Such tables lose some clones; where checked, under half of the loss comes from unresolved V genes, and the rest has no known cause. The sample table records 550 to 800 clones; 70% to 90% of these occur just once. The ten biggest clones cover over 4.5% of the sample. From a lookup of the germline V gene, CDR1 and CDR2 are MGHRA and YSYEKL. The CDR3 sequence holds 16 residues, the cysteine and phenylalanine included. Only the CDR3 region is kept as DNA, spanning 48 bases read in frame from base 1. The trim is 5 bases for V and 0 bases for J, with a gap of 13 bases between the germline ends.

The sample belongs to a study of T cell repertoires in chronic hepatitis B (dated by TCRdb to between 2019 and 2020). The rearranged segments are TRBV4-1 and TRBJ1-4; the D segment cannot be called with confidence. The receptor's source is a human donor with chronic hepatitis B virus infection. The sequencing input was total CD8+ T cells from PBMCs. The nucleotide sequence reads TGCGCCAGCAGCGTAGCTTCGATTGCAACTAATGAAAAACTGTTTTTT. This is translated as CASSVASIATNEKLFF.